This T cell receptor (beta chain) stems from a study of blood T cell repertoires in COVID-19. Looking at the study overall: The study drew acute and convalescent COVID-19 samples from the United States, Italy and Spain.

The method was immunoSEQ multiplex PCR; TCRdb's version includes in-frame clones alone and lacks a portion of them. The table records 250,000 to 300,000 clones, around 80% of them present only once. The table lists this clone with many counts. The specimen was PBMCs or T cells enriched from blood (not recorded which). The source of this sequence is a man between 25 and 39 years old with acute COVID-19.

Written as DNA, the CDR3 is TGTGCCAGCAGTTACTCCCCAGAAGCCTACGAGCAGTACGTC. It yields the protein CASSYSPEAYEQYV. The chain is built from TRBV6-2 or TRBV6-3 and TRBJ2-7, with D unresolved. The length of the CDR3 is 14 residues. Germline values: CDR1 MNHEY, CDR2 SVGEGT. V was trimmed by 0 bases and J by 2 bases, leaving 8 bases between them.